Sequencing of this T cell receptor (beta chain) was carried out in a study of OX40 agonist ivuxolimab in advanced cancers. The length of the CDR3 is 13 residues. V shed 6 bases and J shed 6 bases, with 11 bases lying between them. Germline CDR1 is SGHVS and CDR2 is FQNEAQ. This table comes from immunoSEQ multiplex PCR, and its TCRdb copy is limited to in-frame clones, with some not included. The sample carries 65,000 to 90,000 clones, roughly 90% recorded once. The TCR originated in an adult with an advanced solid tumor such as melanoma, head and neck, liver or kidney cancer. The sequenced sample was CD4+ or CD8+ T cells sorted from blood, obtained in a trial of the OX40 agonist ivuxolimab. This chain links TRBV7-8 with TRBJ2-2; D possibly corresponds to TRBD2 (6 bases). In nucleotides, the CDR3 is TGTGCCAGCAGTGGGAGGACCCCCGGGGAGCTGTTTTTT. The encoded protein is CASSGRTPGELFF.